This T cell receptor beta chain was documented in a study of regulatory T cells in long-lasting Graves disease. For the study at large: Patients with new Graves' disease had used antithyroid drugs below 3 months. The study's findings and limits: New patients shared approximately 970 public clonotypes, and persistent patients shared more, with 2,500 to 3,000.

This clonotype was recorded a few times. What it binds is not known. As to time point: newly diagnosed GD, antithyroid drugs for less than 3 months. The TCR library used RNA extracted from PBMCs. CDR3 length equals 15 residues. V lost 11 bases and J lost 7, with 24 bases in between. CDR1 is SGHTA and CDR2 is FQGNSA in the germline V gene. Sequencing libraries for TCR beta were prepared with iRepertoire HTBI primers and Arm-PCR of CDR3 regions. TCRdb recomputed calls from the multiplex PCR reads with MiXCR, one row per CDR3 protein. The repertoire holds fewer than 450,000 distinct CDR3 sequences, with over 12% as singletons. These data also formed part of another study, on T cells in Graves' hyperthyroidism and ophthalmopathy. That report adds: Stable hyperthyroidism was separated from ophthalmopathy by a model based on 13 V-J features.

This clonotype was obtained from a woman in her thirties or forties with Graves disease. This chain links TRBV7-2 with TRBJ2-4, with D possibly called TRBD1 or TRBD2 (6 bases each). Sequenced material: peripheral blood mononuclear cells (PBMCs), taken at new diagnosis, from a patient treated with antithyroid drugs. The CDR3 sequence is CACNPLLGAGNIQYF. Here the CDR3 DNA reads TGTGCCTGCAACCCCCTCCTGGGGGCGGGGAACATTCAGTACTTC.